This T cell receptor beta chain was profiled in a study of T cells after yellow fever vaccination. In the study overall: Preparation used SMART-Seq v4 Ultra Low Input for the low-cell-number fractions. Regarding the study as a whole: A large majority of primary-vaccination clones showed up again after the booster (under 98% CD4, about 87% CD8). Abundant clonotypes from the bulk population could have been carried over as contaminants into FACS-sorted repertoires.

One entry per CDR3 protein results from TCRdb running MiXCR on the 5' RACE reads. The sample has roughly 74,000 distinct CDR3 sequences; more than 5.5% are singletons. This clonotype has more than one count but fewer than ten. Its antigen is unknown. The CDR3 extends over 14 amino acids. Trimming took 1 base from V and 7 from J, leaving 13 bases between them. CDR1 SGHAT and CDR2 FQNNGV come from the germline V gene. The origin of this receptor is a man aged 18 to 29 who received the YFV17D yellow fever vaccine. The chain carries TRBV11-2 and TRBJ2-5; D is unclear. The source material was CD8+ T cells sorted from PBMCs, sampled about 5 days after the first yellow fever vaccination. CDR3 in amino acids: CASSLARLQVTQYF. CDR3 sequence (DNA): TGTGCCAGCAGCTTAGCTCGCCTCCAGGTGACCCAGTACTTC.